This T cell receptor (beta chain) was observed in a study of T cell repertoires in cytomegalovirus infection. Across the study: The public TCR beta signatures pointed to both CMV infection and matching HLA type.

One entry per CDR3 protein, called by TCRdb with MiXCR from the reads. The repertoire holds 750,000 to 900,000 distinct CDR3 sequences, with about 28% as singletons. Study findings and constraints: Public TCR beta family frequency separated CMV-and-HLA carriers, including in an independent cohort. HLA-C-restricted CMV clonotypes gave the most frequent clonotype in two of eight donors.

Trimming left V 2 bases short and J 2 bases short, with 8 bases between. CDR1 is KGHSH and CDR2 is LQKENI in the germline V gene. The CDR3 length is 14 residues. Notes on this clonotype: The antigen remains undetermined.

The source was cultured CD8+ T cells from PBMCs, collected from culture after CMV antigen stimulation. This TCR was sampled from a human donor in good health (CMV status not recorded). Some clones in this sample may be carry-over from other donors' samples. The chain joins TRBV18 to TRBJ2-3, with a possible D match to TRBD2 (6 bases). The CDR3 sequence is CASSPGGTTDTQYF. The DNA for the CDR3 is TGTGCCAGCTCACCAGGGGGGACCACAGATACGCAGTATTTT.